This T cell receptor beta chain was profiled in a study of blood T cell repertoires in COVID-19. Repertoires were generated with immunoSEQ multiplex PCR, while TCRdb's copy carries only in-frame clones and drops some. Counted here are about 200,000 clones, approximately 90% occurring once; the ten biggest clones make up approximately 0.77%. Enrolled during active infection, Seattle patients were then followed longitudinally. This sequence originates from a man in his 60s with COVID-19, enrolled during active disease. The source material was peripheral blood.

The CDR3 is CASERRPGLAGIVSTGELFF. The CDR3 nucleotides are TGTGCCAGCGAACGGCGGCCGGGACTAGCGGGAATTGTTAGCACCGGGGAGCTGTTTTTT. J is TRBJ2-2 and V is TRBV19, with 13 bases fitting TRBD2. CDR3 length equals 20 residues. Germline CDR1 LNHDA, CDR2 SQIVND (reference sequence). V was clipped by 9 bases and J by 4 bases; unmatched bases: 20.